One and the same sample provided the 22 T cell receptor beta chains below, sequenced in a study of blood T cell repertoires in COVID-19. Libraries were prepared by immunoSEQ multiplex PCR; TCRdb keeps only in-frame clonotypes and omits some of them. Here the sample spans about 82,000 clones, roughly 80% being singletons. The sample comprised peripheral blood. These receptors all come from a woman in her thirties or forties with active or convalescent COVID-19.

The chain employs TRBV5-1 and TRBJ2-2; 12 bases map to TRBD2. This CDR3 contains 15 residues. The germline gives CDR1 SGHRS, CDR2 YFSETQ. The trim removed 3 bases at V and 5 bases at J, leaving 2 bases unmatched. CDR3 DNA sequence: TGCGCCAGCAGCTCCGGACTAGCGGGGACCGGGGAGCTGTTTTTT. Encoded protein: CASSSGLAGTGELFF.

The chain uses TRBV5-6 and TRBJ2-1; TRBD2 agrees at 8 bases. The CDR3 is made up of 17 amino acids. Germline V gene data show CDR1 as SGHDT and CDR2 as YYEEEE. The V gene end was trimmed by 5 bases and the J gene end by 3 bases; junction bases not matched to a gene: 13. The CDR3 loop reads CASRGKRGAGGYNEQFF. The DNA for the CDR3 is TGTGCCAGCAGGGGAAAGAGGGGGGCGGGGGGCTACAATGAGCAGTTCTTC. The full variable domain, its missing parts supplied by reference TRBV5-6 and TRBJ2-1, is DAGVTQSPTHLIKTRGQQVTLRCSPKSGHDTVSWYQQALGQGPQFIFQYYEEEERQRGNFPDRFSGHQFPNYSSELNVNALLLGDSALYLCASRGKRGAGGYNEQFFGPGTRLTVL.

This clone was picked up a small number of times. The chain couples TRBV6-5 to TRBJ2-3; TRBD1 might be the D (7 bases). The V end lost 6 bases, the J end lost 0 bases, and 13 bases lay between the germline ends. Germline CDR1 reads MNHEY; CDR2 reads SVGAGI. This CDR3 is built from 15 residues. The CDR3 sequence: CASSRRGPSTDTQYF. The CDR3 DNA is TGTGCCAGCAGCCGGAGGGGGCCGAGCACAGATACGCAGTATTTT.

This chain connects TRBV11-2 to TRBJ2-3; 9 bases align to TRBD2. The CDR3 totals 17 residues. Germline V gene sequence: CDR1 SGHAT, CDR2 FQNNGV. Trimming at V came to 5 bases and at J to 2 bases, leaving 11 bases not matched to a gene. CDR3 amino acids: CASSLGVSGGLTDTQYF. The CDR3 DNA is TGTGCCAGCAGCCTGGGAGTTAGCGGGGGCCTCACAGATACGCAGTATTTT.

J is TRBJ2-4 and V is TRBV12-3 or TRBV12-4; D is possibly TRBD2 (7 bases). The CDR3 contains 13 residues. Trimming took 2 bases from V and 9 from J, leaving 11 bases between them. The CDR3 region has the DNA TGTGCCAGCAGTTTACAGGGGAGGGGCATTCAGTACTTC. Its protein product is CASSLQGRGIQYF.

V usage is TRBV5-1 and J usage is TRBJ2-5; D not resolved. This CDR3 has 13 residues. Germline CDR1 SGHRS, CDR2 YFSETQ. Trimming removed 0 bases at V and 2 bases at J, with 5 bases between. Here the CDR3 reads CASSLVLQETQYF. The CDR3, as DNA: TGCGCCAGCAGCTTGGTTCTACAAGAGACCCAGTACTTC.

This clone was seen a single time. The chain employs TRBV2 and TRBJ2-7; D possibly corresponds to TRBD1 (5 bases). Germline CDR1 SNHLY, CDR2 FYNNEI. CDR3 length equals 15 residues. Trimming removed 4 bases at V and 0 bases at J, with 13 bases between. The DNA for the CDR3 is TGTGCCAGCAGTGCTAGACAGACCTACTCCTACGAGCAGTACTTC. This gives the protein CASSARQTYSYEQYF.

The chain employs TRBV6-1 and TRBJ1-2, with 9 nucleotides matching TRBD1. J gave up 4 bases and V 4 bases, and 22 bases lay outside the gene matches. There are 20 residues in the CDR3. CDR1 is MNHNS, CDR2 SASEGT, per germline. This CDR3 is CASSGGTRRTGAPIGYGYTF. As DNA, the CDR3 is TGTGCCAGCAGTGGCGGAACCCGGAGGACAGGGGCCCCCATAGGCTATGGCTACACCTTC.

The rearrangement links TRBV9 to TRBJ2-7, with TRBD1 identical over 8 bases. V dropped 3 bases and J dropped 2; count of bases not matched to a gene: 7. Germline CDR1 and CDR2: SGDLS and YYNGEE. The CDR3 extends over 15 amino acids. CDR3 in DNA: TGTGCCAGCAGCGCACGGGACAGGCAGCCCTACGAGCAGTACTTC. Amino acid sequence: CASSARDRQPYEQYF.

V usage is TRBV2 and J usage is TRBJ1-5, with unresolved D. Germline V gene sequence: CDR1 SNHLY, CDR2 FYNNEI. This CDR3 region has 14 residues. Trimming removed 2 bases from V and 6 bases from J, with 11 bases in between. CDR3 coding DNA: TGTGCCAGCAGTGAATATGGAGATGTTCAGCCCCAGCATTTT. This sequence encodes CASSEYGDVQPQHF.

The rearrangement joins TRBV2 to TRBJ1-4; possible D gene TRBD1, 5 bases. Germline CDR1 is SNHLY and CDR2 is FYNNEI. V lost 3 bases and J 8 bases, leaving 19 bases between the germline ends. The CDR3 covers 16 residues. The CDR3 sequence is CASSEWEGLTSEKLFF. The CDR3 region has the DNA TGTGCCAGCAGTGAGTGGGAGGGGTTGACCTCGGAAAAACTGTTTTTT. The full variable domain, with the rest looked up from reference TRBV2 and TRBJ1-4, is EPEVTQTPSHQVTQMGQEVILRCVPISNHLYFYWYRQILGQKVEFLVSFYNNEISEKSEIFDDQFSVERPDGSNFTLKIRSTKLEDSAMYFCASSEWEGLTSEKLFFGSGTQLSVL.

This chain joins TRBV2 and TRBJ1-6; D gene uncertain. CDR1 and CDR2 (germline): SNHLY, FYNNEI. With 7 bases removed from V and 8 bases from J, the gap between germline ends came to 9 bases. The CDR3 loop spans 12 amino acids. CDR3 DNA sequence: TGTGCCAGCAATCGGAGGGATTCACCCCTCCACTTT. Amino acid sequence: CASNRRDSPLHF.

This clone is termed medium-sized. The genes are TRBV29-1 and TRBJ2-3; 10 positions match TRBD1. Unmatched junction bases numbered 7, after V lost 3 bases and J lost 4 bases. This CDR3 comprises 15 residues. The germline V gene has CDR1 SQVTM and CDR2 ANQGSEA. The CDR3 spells CSVDLPGQGSDTQYF. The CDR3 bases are TGCAGCGTTGACCTCCCGGGACAGGGGTCAGATACGCAGTATTTT.

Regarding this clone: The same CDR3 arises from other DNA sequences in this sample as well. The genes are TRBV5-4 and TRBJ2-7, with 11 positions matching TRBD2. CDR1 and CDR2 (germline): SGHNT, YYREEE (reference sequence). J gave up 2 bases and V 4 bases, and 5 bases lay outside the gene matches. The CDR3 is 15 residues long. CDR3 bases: TGTGCCAGCAGCCCGGGGACTAGCGGCACCTACGAGCAGTACTTC. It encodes CASSPGTSGTYEQYF. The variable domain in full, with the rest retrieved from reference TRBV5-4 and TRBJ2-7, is ETGVTQSPTHLIKTRGQQVTLRCSSQSGHNTVSWYQQALGQGPQFIFQYYREEENGRGNFPPRFSGLQFPNYSSELNVNALELDDSALYLCASSPGTSGTYEQYFGPGTRLTVT.

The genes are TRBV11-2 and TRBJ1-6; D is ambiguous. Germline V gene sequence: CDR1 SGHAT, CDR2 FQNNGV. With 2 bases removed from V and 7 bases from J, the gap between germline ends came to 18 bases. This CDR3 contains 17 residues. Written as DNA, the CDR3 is TGTGCCAGCAGCTTACACCTCACAGCGGTTGGCAATTCACCCCTCCACTTT. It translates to CASSLHLTAVGNSPLHF. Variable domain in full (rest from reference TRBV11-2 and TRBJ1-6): EAGVAQSPRYKIIEKRQSVAFWCNPISGHATLYWYQQILGQGPKLLIQFQNNGVVDDSQLPKDRFSAERLKGVDSTLKIQPAKLEDSAVYLCASSLHLTAVGNSPLHFGNGTRLTVT.

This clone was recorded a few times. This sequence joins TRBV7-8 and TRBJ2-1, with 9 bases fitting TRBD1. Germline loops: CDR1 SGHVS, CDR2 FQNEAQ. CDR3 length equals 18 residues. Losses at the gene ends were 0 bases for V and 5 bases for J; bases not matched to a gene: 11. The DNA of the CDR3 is TGTGCCAGCAGCTTAGCGGGCTACGGACAGGGGATACACAATGAGCAGTTCTTC. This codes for CASSLAGYGQGIHNEQFF.

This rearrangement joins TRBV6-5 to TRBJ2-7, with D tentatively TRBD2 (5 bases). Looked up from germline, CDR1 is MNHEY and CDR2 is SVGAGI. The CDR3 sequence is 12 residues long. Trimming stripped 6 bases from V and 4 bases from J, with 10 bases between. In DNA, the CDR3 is TGTGCCAGCAGAAGGCGGGCTTACGAGCAGTACTTC. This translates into CASRRRAYEQYF.

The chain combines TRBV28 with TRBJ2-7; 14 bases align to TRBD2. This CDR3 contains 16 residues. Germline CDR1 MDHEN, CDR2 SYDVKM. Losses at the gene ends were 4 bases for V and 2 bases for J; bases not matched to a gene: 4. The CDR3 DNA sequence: TGTGCCAGCAGTTCCTCGGGACTAGCGGGAGCCTACGAGCAGTACTTC. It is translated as CASSSSGLAGAYEQYF. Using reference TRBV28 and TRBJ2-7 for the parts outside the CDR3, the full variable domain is DVKVTQSSRYLVKRTGEKVFLECVQDMDHENMFWYRQDPGLGLRLIYFSYDVKMKEKGDIPEGYSVSREKKERFSLILESASTNQTSMYLCASSSSGLAGAYEQYFGPGTRLTVT.

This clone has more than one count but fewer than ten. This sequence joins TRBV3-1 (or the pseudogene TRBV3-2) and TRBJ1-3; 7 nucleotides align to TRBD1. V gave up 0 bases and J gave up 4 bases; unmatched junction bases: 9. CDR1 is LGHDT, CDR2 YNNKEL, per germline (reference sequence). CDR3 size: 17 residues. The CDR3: CASSQEVRGQRGNTIYF. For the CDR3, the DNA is TGTGCCAGCAGCCAAGAGGTTCGGGGACAGAGGGGAAACACCATATATTTT.

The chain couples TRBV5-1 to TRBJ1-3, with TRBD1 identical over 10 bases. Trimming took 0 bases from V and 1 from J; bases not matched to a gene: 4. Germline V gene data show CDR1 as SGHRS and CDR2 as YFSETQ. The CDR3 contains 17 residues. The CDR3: CASSLGTGQGSGNTIYF. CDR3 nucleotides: TGCGCCAGCAGCTTGGGGACGGGACAGGGGTCTGGAAACACCATATATTTT.

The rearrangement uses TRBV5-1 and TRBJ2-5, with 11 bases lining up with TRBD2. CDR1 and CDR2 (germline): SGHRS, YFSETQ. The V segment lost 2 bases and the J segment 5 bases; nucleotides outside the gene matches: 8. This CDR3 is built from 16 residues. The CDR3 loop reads CASSLGTSGLGETQYF. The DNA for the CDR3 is TGCGCCAGCAGCTTAGGGACTAGCGGCTTAGGGGAGACCCAGTACTTC.

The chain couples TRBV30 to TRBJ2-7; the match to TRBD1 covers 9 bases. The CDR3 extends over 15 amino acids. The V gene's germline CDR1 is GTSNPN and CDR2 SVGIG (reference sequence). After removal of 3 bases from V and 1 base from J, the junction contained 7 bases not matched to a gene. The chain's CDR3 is CAWRVTGGGSYEQYF. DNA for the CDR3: TGTGCCTGGAGGGTAACAGGGGGCGGATCCTACGAGCAGTACTTC.